This T cell receptor beta chain was sequenced during a study of post-analysis software for immune sequencing data. General study findings and limits: Among four to six TRBV segments more frequent in patients than controls were TRBV5-6, TRBV5-1 and TRBV20-1.

The authors incorporated unique molecular identifiers into the TCR beta cDNA libraries. The T cell input of roughly 0.95 to 11 million gave roughly 0.5 million cDNA molecules. TCRdb re-analysed the PCR reads in MiXCR, keeping a single row per CDR3 protein. Here the sample spans hundreds of thousands of distinct CDR3 sequences, 59% being singletons. The trim removed 5 bases at V and 3 bases at J, leaving 19 bases unmatched. The length of the CDR3 is 20 residues. The V gene's germline CDR1 is SNHLY and CDR2 FYNNEI. Worth noting for this clonotype: No antigen is known for it.

This sequence joins TRBV2 and TRBJ2-1; 10 bases are a match to TRBD2. The receptor comes from a girl aged 2 to 10 with multiple sclerosis. Sequences were obtained from blood. The CDR3 spells CASSRFFGLADPLFYNEQFF. CDR3 DNA sequence: TGTGCCAGCAGTCGGTTCTTCGGACTAGCGGACCCTCTCTTCTACAATGAGCAGTTCTTC. The whole variable domain, remainder taken from reference TRBV2 and TRBJ2-1, is EPEVTQTPSHQVTQMGQEVILRCVPISNHLYFYWYRQILGQKVEFLVSFYNNEISEKSEIFDDQFSVERPDGSNFTLKIRSTKLEDSAMYFCASSRFFGLADPLFYNEQFFGPGTRLTVL.